A single sample is the source of the 18 T cell receptor beta chains below, sequenced in a study of human T cells and chemical hapten exposure. TCRdb reprocessed the RACE reads via MiXCR and lists one record per CDR3 protein. The table has about 300,000 distinct CDR3 sequences, approximately 5.8% seen once. Time point: pre-sensitization, week 0. This sample's treatment: therapeutic diphenylcyclopropenone sensitization with weekly scalp DPC. Sequenced material: whole blood, taken in connection with sensitization to the hapten diphenylcyclopropenone (DPC). The receptor source for this set is a woman between 18 and 30 years old with alopecia areata. Some clones in this sample may be carry-over from other donors' samples.

There are many counts of this clonotype. V gene TRBV28 combines with J gene TRBJ2-5, with TRBD1 matching over 8 bases. After removal of 7 bases from V and 0 bases from J, the junction contained 7 bases not matched to a gene. Germline assignment: CDR1 MDHEN and CDR2 SYDVKM. The CDR3 loop spans 15 amino acids. CDR3 loop: CASKLGQADQETQYF. For the CDR3, the DNA is TGTGCCAGCAAATTGGGACAGGCGGACCAAGAGACCCAGTACTTC.

The J gene is TRBJ1-5, the V gene TRBV6-1; D is possibly TRBD1 (5 bases). The CDR3 is 13 residues long. CDR1 MNHNS and CDR2 SASEGT come from the germline V gene. V shed 8 bases and J shed 4 bases, with 12 bases lying between them. The CDR3 reads CASDQPGNQPQHF. DNA of the CDR3: TGTGCCAGCGATCAACCAGGGAATCAGCCCCAGCATTTT.

This clonotype came up many times. This rearrangement joins TRBV28 to TRBJ2-1; D is ambiguous. The CDR3 has 15 residues. CDR1 and CDR2 (germline): MDHEN, SYDVKM. V lost 6 bases, J lost 1 base, and 13 bases lay in between. CDR3: CASRMTRSSYNEQFF. The DNA for the CDR3 is TGTGCCAGCAGAATGACCCGGTCGTCCTACAATGAGCAGTTCTTC.

This clonotype came up many times. The rearrangement uses TRBV4-2 and TRBJ2-7; perhaps TRBD2 as D (5 bases). Germline-derived CDR1 and CDR2 are LGHNA and YNFKEQ. V lost 0 bases, J lost 2 bases, and 11 bases lay in between. The length of the CDR3 is 15 residues. CDR3 in amino acids: CASSQDSRRAYEQYF. DNA for the CDR3: TGTGCCAGCAGCCAAGATTCTAGGCGGGCCTACGAGCAGTACTTC.

This clonotype was seen repeatedly, ten times or more. The gene calls are TRBV7-6 and TRBJ2-1, with unresolved D. Between the trimmed V and J ends, which lost 4 bases and 7 bases, there was a span of 8 bases. CDR3 length: 12 amino acids. Germline CDR1 reads SGHVS; CDR2 reads FNYEAQ. CDR3 DNA sequence: TGTGCCAGCAGCTCCGCATCGAATGAGCAGTTCTTC. The encoded protein is CASSSASNEQFF.

This chain uses TRBV7-9 with TRBJ1-1, with D uncertain. The germline V and J ends were trimmed by 5 bases and 3 bases, with 7 bases remaining between them. Germline-derived CDR1 and CDR2 are SEHNR and FQNEAQ (reference sequence). The length of the CDR3 is 12 residues. In nucleotides, the CDR3 is TGTGCCAGCAGCCTACACGACACTGAAGCTTTCTTT. Amino acid sequence: CASSLHDTEAFF.

The rearrangement joins TRBV20-1 to TRBJ2-7; the D gene could be TRBD1 or TRBD2 (5 bases each). This CDR3 comprises 14 residues. The germline V gene encodes CDR1 DFQATT and CDR2 SNEGSKA (reference sequence). V lost 1 base and J lost 2, with 12 bases in between. The DNA for the CDR3 is TGCAGTGCTAGAGGTACGGGACCCGCCTACGAGCAGTACTTC. It encodes CSARGTGPAYEQYF.

The chain is built from TRBV12-3 or TRBV12-4 and TRBJ1-1; D gene ambiguous. This CDR3 is built from 14 residues. Trimming took off 7 bases at V and 2 bases at J, with 14 bases between the two ends. The CDR3 loop is CASTLKGINTEAFF. As DNA, the CDR3 is TGTGCCAGCACACTTAAGGGAATAAACACTGAAGCTTTCTTT.

This clonotype was recorded at least ten times. The rearrangement links TRBV6-5 to TRBJ2-3; 10 bases are shared with TRBD2. Losses at the gene ends were 4 bases for V and 4 bases for J; bases not matched to a gene: 5. CDR1 MNHEY and CDR2 SVGAGI come from the germline V gene. This CDR3 is built from 15 residues. CDR3: CASSLGLATADTQYF. The CDR3 bases are TGTGCCAGCAGTTTGGGACTAGCGACGGCAGATACGCAGTATTTT.

This clonotype was seen many times. The V and J genes are TRBV7-8 and TRBJ1-6; D unclear. Between the trimmed V and J ends, which lost 0 bases and 10 bases, there was a span of 10 bases. The CDR3 contains 14 residues. The germline gives CDR1 SGHVS, CDR2 FQNEAQ. The CDR3 sequence is CASSLANRNSPLHF. As DNA, the CDR3 is TGTGCCAGCAGCTTAGCGAACAGAAACTCACCCCTCCACTTT.

This clonotype was seen only a few times. The V call is TRBV12-3 or TRBV12-4, the J call TRBJ2-2, with 8 bases that match TRBD2. This CDR3 region has 16 residues. V was pared by 3 bases and J by 1 base, with 4 bases of the junction left unmatched. In DNA, the CDR3 is TGTGCCAGCAGTTTGTCCGCGGGGGGGAACACCGGGGAGCTGTTTTTT. Its protein is CASSLSAGGNTGELFF.

This clonotype was recorded at least ten times. The chain recombines TRBV7-8 with TRBJ2-1; TRBD2 aligns across 16 bases. The germline V gene has CDR1 SGHVS and CDR2 FQNEAQ. The V gene end was trimmed by 1 base and the J gene end by 2 bases; junction bases not matched to a gene: 8. This CDR3 has 20 amino acids. The CDR3 DNA reads TGTGCCAGCAGCTTAGTTGCCGGGACTAGCGGGGGGGCGACCTACAATGAGCAGTTCTTC. This translates into CASSLVAGTSGGATYNEQFF.

This clonotype was picked up a small number of times. The CDR3 loop reads CASSLKPGGLDEQFF. The CDR3 bases are TGTGCCAGCAGCTTAAAACCGGGGGGGCTAGATGAGCAGTTCTTC. The chain uses TRBV7-3 and TRBJ2-1, with 8 bases fitting TRBD2. V dropped 1 base and J dropped 8; count of bases not matched to a gene: 7. The germline V gene encodes CDR1 SGHTA and CDR2 FQGTGA. The CDR3 sequence is 15 residues long.

This clonotype was observed many times. The CDR3, as DNA: TGTGCCAGCAGTGAATATAAGGACGGACTCGGACATGGCTACACCTTC. Protein: CASSEYKDGLGHGYTF. The V and J genes are TRBV25-1 and TRBJ1-2; D is undetermined. V lost 0 bases and J 6 bases, leaving 17 bases between the germline ends. The CDR3 contains 16 residues. Per germline, CDR1 MGHDK and CDR2 SYGVNS.

The rearrangement links TRBV2 to TRBJ2-7; D is perhaps TRBD1 (5 bases). The CDR3 sequence is 15 residues long. With 4 bases removed from V and 3 bases from J, the gap between germline ends came to 16 bases. Germline CDR1 and CDR2: SNHLY and FYNNEI. The CDR3 sequence is CASSVFWKGDYEQYF. CDR3 nucleotides: TGTGCCAGCAGTGTTTTTTGGAAAGGGGACTACGAGCAGTACTTC.

This clonotype showed up just a few times. This chain joins TRBV12-3 or TRBV12-4 and TRBJ1-4, with a weak D call TRBD1 (6 bases). The length of the CDR3 is 15 residues. Trimming pared 6 bases from V and 3 bases from J, leaving 14 bases between. CDR3 amino acids: CASSRNRAANEKLFF. The CDR3 DNA is TGTGCCAGCAGCCGGAACAGGGCTGCTAATGAAAAACTGTTTTTT.

In this sample, this clonotype turned up many times. The DNA of the CDR3 is TGCAGGGCTGTTTCTTACCACACAGATACGCAGTATTTT. Its protein product is CRAVSYHTDTQYF. The chain recombines TRBV20-1 with TRBJ2-3; D is unresolved. Looked up from germline, CDR1 is DFQATT and CDR2 is SNEGSKA (reference sequence). This CDR3 comprises 13 residues.

The V and J genes are TRBV20-1 and TRBJ2-3, with 10 bases fitting TRBD2. The junction had 12 bases not matched to a gene; V was cut back by 5 bases and J by 7 bases. The CDR3 is 15 amino acids. The germline V gene has CDR1 DFQATT and CDR2 SNEGSKA (reference sequence). The CDR3 reads CSASDTSGATNTQYF. DNA for the CDR3: TGCAGTGCTTCGGATACTAGCGGGGCCACGAATACGCAGTATTTT.